The T cell receptor (beta chain) under discussion was sequenced for a study of blood T cell repertoires in COVID-19. Study at large: The samples span acute and convalescent COVID-19 from the United States, Italy and Spain. Sources were T cells, B-cell-depleted T cells, or PBMCs; the material itself was cDNA or gDNA.

TCRdb keeps only in-frame clones here, not all; method: immunoSEQ multiplex PCR. The sample carries roughly 75,000 clones, around 85% recorded once. With 2 bases clipped from V and 7 bases from J, the junction kept 7 bases outside the gene matches. CDR3 size: 14 residues. Germline CDR1 is LNHNV and CDR2 is YYDKDF (reference sequence). This clonotype was sampled from a man between 70 and 80 years old with acute or convalescent COVID-19. The chain carries TRBV15 and TRBJ1-1, with TRBD1 identical over 7 bases. The sequenced material came from peripheral blood. CDR3 sequence reads: CATSRTRGQGEAFF. As DNA, the CDR3 is TGTGCCACCAGCAGAACGAGGGGGCAGGGTGAAGCTTTCTTT.